This passage covers 6 T cell receptor beta chains from one sample sequenced in a study of T cell responses to AZD1222 COVID-19 vaccine. Sequencing used immunoSEQ multiplex PCR; TCRdb keeps in-frame clones, though not all of them. The sample carries approximately 150,000 clones, around nine tenths recorded once. The material sequenced was peripheral blood, taken on day 0 of AZD1222 vaccination. The receptors stem from an adult in good health.

The chain recombines TRBV11-1 with TRBJ1-2; 7 bases map to TRBD1. In germline, CDR1 is SGHAT, CDR2 FQDESV (reference sequence). The V segment lost 5 bases and the J segment 0 bases; nucleotides outside the gene matches: 6. The CDR3 length is 15 residues. The CDR3: CASSHSGTANYGYTF. Here the CDR3 DNA reads TGTGCCAGCAGCCACTCCGGGACAGCTAACTATGGCTACACCTTC.

The chain combines TRBV18 with TRBJ2-7; 7 bases are a match to TRBD1. The CDR3 is 16 amino acids. V lost 3 bases and J lost 0; bases outside the gene matches: 8. From germline, CDR1 is KGHSH and CDR2 LQKENI. CDR3 in DNA: TGTGCCAGCTCACCCCTTAGCCAGGGGGTCTCCTACGAGCAGTACTTC. It specifies CASSPLSQGVSYEQYF.

The chain employs TRBV19 and TRBJ1-2; possibly TRBD1 for D (5 bases). CDR1 and CDR2 from the germline V gene are LNHDA and SQIVND (reference sequence). The germline V and J ends were trimmed by 4 bases and 8 bases, with 20 bases remaining between them. The CDR3 loop spans 15 amino acids. The CDR3 DNA reads as TGTGCCAGTAGTAGGAGGGGCACAGATCTATGGGGCTACACCTTC. Its translation: CASSRRGTDLWGYTF. The full variable domain, in which reference TRBV19 and TRBJ1-2 provide the parts outside the CDR3, is DGGITQSPKYLFRKEGQNVTLSCEQNLNHDAMYWYRQDPGQGLRLIYYSQIVNDFQKGDIAEGYSVSREKKESFPLTVTSAQKNPTAFYLCASSRRGTDLWGYTFGSGTRLTVV.

In its sample, this clone was seen once. This sequence joins TRBV6-5 and TRBJ1-3; D uncertain. In germline, CDR1 is MNHEY, CDR2 SVGAGI. Between the trimmed V and J ends, which lost 4 bases and 5 bases, there was a span of 9 bases. This CDR3 comprises 13 residues. The CDR3 loop reads CASSLGKRNTIYF. In nucleotides, the CDR3 is TGTGCCAGCAGTTTAGGGAAGCGAAACACCATATATTTT.

The chain employs TRBV10-2 and TRBJ2-2; tentatively, D is TRBD1 or TRBD2 (6 bases each). The germline CDR1 and CDR2 sequences are WSHSY and SAAADI. CDR3 length: 13 amino acids. V lost 6 bases and J 7 bases, leaving 12 bases between the germline ends. The CDR3 sequence: CASRIGGGGELFF. The CDR3 DNA reads TGCGCCAGCAGAATCGGGGGCGGCGGGGAGCTGTTTTTT.

This clone was recorded only once. The CDR3 DNA follows: TGCGCCAGCAGCTTGGGGGGAAGCACAGATACGCAGTATTTT. Protein: CASSLGGSTDTQYF. The chain couples TRBV10-1 to TRBJ2-3; a weak D match, TRBD2 (6 bases). Germline assignment: CDR1 WNHNN and CDR2 SYGVQD (reference sequence). Trimming left V 6 bases short and J 0 bases short, with 10 bases between. The CDR3 loop spans 14 amino acids.